Listed below are T cell receptor beta chains from one sample, sequenced in a study of cytomegalovirus exposure and HLA in healthy donors. Only in-frame clones appear in the TCRdb table, and some are missing; sequencing was by immunoSEQ multiplex PCR. The profile covers roughly 110,000 clones, with roughly 73% appearing a single time and approximately 0.9% taken by the ten largest. The material sequenced was PBMCs. These receptors came from a woman aged 25-40 years in good health and CMV-seronegative. The CDR3 runs from the conserved cysteine through the conserved F or W. A D gene is named only where the DNA matches it firmly. Only part of the rows carry a size: once, few, many, or a class if the clone is expanded.

TRBJ1-4 | - | TRBV30 | once | CAWATIGRANEKLFF | TGTGCCTGGGCGACTATAGGCCGGGCTAATGAAAAACTGTTTTTT
TRBJ2-5 | TRBD2 | TRBV13 | - | CASRSRAGGQETQYF | TGTGCCAGCAGGAGTCGGGCGGGGGGGCAAGAGACCCAGTACTTC
TRBJ1-1 | TRBD1 | TRBV6-5 | - | CASRTTGLNTEAFF | TGTGCCAGCAGGACGACAGGGTTGAACACTGAAGCTTTCTTT
TRBJ2-3 | TRBD2 | TRBV30 | - | CAYGKRGPPDTQYF | TGTGCCTACGGAAAGCGGGGACCCCCAGATACGCAGTATTTT
TRBJ2-2 | - | TRBV7-8 | - | CASLSGELFF | TGTGCCAGCCTCTCCGGGGAGCTGTTTTTT
TRBJ2-7 | TRBD1 | TRBV6-1 | - | CASSFGTGDYEQYF | TGTGCCAGCAGCTTCGGGACAGGTGATTACGAGCAGTACTTC
TRBJ1-1 | - | TRBV29-1 | once | CSVEEGARRTEAFF | TGCAGCGTTGAAGAGGGGGCAAGGAGGACTGAAGCTTTCTTT
TRBJ1-1 | TRBD1 | TRBV7-2 | once | CASRAGQMNTEAFF | TGTGCCAGCAGGGCGGGACAGATGAACACTGAAGCTTTCTTT
TRBJ2-3 | - | TRBV7-9 | - | CASSHPAGDTDTQYF | TGTGCCAGCAGCCACCCAGCCGGAGATACAGATACGCAGTATTTT
TRBJ2-7 | - | TRBV6-5 | - | CASSRRGVSSYEQYF | TGTGCCAGCAGCCGGCGCGGGGTGAGCTCCTACGAGCAGTACTTC
TRBJ1-1 | TRBD1 | TRBV4-1 | - | CASSQGHDRENTEAFF | TGCGCCAGCAGCCAGGGACATGACAGGGAGAACACTGAAGCTTTCTTT
TRBJ2-7 | TRBD1 | TRBV19 | - | CASSEQGAYEQYF | TGTGCCAGTAGTGAACAGGGGGCCTACGAGCAGTACTTC
TRBJ1-2 | - | TRBV7-6 | - | CASSPGGGYGGYTF | TGTGCCAGCAGCCCGGGAGGAGGGTACGGTGGCTACACCTTC
TRBJ1-5 | TRBD1 | TRBV7-9 | few | CASSPTGKGQPQHF | TGTGCCAGCAGCCCGACAGGGAAAGGTCAGCCCCAGCATTTT
TRBJ1-1 | TRBD1 | TRBV2 | - | CASSRQGMNTEAFF | TGTGCCAGCAGTCGACAGGGAATGAACACTGAAGCTTTCTTT
TRBJ1-1 | - | TRBV7-9 | - | CASRFTENTEAFF | TGTGCCAGCAGGTTTACAGAAAACACTGAAGCTTTCTTT
TRBJ1-1 | - | TRBV29-1 | - | CSVEDGREAFF | TGCAGCGTTGAAGATGGGAGAGAAGCTTTCTTT
TRBJ1-4 | - | TRBV19 | - | CASSLNEKLFF | TGTGCCAGTAGCCTTAATGAAAAACTGTTTTTT